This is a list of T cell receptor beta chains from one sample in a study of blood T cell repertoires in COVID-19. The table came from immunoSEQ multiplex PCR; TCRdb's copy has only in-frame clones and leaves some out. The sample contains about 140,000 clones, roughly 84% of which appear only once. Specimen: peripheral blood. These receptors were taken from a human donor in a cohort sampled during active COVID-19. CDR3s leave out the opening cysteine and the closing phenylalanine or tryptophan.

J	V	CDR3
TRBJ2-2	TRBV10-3	AISSGGTNTGELF
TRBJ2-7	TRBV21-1	DTPGQGTPTTGEQY
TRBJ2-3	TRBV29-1	SVPGSRSTDTQY
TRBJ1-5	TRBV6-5	ASTPGGDSNQPQH
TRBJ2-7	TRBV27	ASSFLRGSGSKQEQY
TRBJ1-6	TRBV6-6	ASSRQGASSYNSPLH
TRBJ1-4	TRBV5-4	ASSSGQGNEKLF
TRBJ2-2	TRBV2	ASSRGDRNTGELF
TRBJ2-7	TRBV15	ATSRDVGAHEQY
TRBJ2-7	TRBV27	ASSLSGQPPYEQY
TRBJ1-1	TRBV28	ASSFLTGRMNTEAF
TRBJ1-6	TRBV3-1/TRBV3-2	ASSRNVWEYSPLH
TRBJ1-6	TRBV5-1	ASSLELQGRNSPLH
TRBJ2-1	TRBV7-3	ASSLGTAPQF
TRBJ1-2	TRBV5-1	ASSARDRDYGYT
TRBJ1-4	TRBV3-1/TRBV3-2	ASRDAGPTNEKLF
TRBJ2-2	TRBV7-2	ASSFPLSGGRSNTGELF
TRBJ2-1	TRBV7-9	ASSLGGQGATNEQF
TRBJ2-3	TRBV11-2	ASSSQGVATQY
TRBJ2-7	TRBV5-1	ASKSGTGSYEQY
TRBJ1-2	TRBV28	ASSLQNTGGYT
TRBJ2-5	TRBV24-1	ATSRGQRETQY
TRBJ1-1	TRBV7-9	ASSRNMDNEAF
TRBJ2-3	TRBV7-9	ASSRALDTQY
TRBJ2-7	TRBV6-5	ASRTGGAIYEQY
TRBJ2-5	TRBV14	ASSRGHGGAWETQY
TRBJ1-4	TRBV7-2	ASSSRTGEKLF
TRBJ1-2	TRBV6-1	ASSELRSAGYT
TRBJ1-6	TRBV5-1	ASSPRTGDNSPLH
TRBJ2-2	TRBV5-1	ASRTSGGSTGELF
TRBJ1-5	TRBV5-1	ASSFEGGNQPQH
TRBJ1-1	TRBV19	ASRKMTAGAEAF
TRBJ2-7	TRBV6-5	ASKRGWEQY
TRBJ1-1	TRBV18	ASSPVSVGVNTEAF
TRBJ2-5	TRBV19	ASSGAPYQETQY
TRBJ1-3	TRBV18	ASSPESGNTIY